A single sample is the source of the 24 T cell receptor beta chains below, sequenced in a study of Graves' ophthalmopathy and Graves' hyperthyroidism. Beta-chain TCR CDR3 regions were amplified from RNA transcripts. First-round RT-PCR employed HTBI primers, with a second-round multiplex PCR after it. From the multiplex PCR reads, TCRdb called clonotypes with MiXCR, one entry per CDR3 protein. This repertoire shows about 660,000 distinct CDR3 sequences, approximately 39% found once; its top ten account for roughly 3.5%. Material for sequencing was peripheral blood. All receptors derive from an adult man with Graves' ophthalmopathy.

CDR3 sequence (DNA): TGTGCCAGCAGTGAATTACGGGGGGTCGGAGAGCAGTTCTTC. Translated: CASSELRGVGEQFF. The chain is built from TRBV25-1 and TRBJ2-5; 7 nucleotides line up with TRBD2. The DNA end favors TRBJ2-1, so the J call may be wrong. The CDR3 covers 14 residues. The germline gives CDR1 MGHDK, CDR2 SYGVNS.

As regards this clonotype: In this CDR3 the conserved last residue, phenylalanine or tryptophan, is missing, so a read error is likely. The chain employs TRBV10-3 and TRBJ1-5; TRBD1 is a possible D gene (5 bases). Germline CDR1 is ENHRY and CDR2 is SYGVKD. The CDR3 spans 13 residues. The germline V and J ends were trimmed by 8 bases and 7 bases, with 15 bases remaining between them. The CDR3 sequence: CAISGREGQPQHL. The CDR3 DNA reads TGTGCCATCTCTGGCAGGGAAGGGCAGCCCCAGCATTTG.

This clonotype was recorded at least ten times. The V gene is TRBV5-1, the J gene TRBJ1-1; D gene uncertain. V lost 6 bases, J lost 0 bases, and 12 bases lay in between. Germline V gene data show CDR1 as SGHRS and CDR2 as YFSETQ. The CDR3 has 14 residues. In nucleotides, the CDR3 is TGCGCCAGCACCTTCGACGGAGTGAACACTGAAGCTTTCTTT. Translated: CASTFDGVNTEAFF.

Of note for this clonotype: This may stem from a read error, because a much larger clone lies one nucleotide away. The rearrangement links TRBV2 to TRBJ1-2; 8 bases agree with TRBD1. This CDR3 contains 14 residues. Germline-derived CDR1 and CDR2 are SNHLY and FYNNEI. J lost 0 bases, V lost 4 bases, and 1 base had no gene match. Here the CDR3 reads CASSADRANYGYTF. CDR3 sequence (DNA): TGTGCCAGCAGTGCGGACAGGGCTAACTATGGCTACACCTTC.

This clonotype was observed at least ten times. V gene TRBV25-1 combines with J gene TRBJ1-1; unclear D gene. The CDR3 extends over 14 amino acids. Per the germline V gene, CDR1 is MGHDK and CDR2 is SYGVNS. Trimming pared 6 bases from V and 1 base from J, leaving 12 bases between. CDR3 sequence reads: CASSSNLGNTEAFF. Written as DNA, the CDR3 is TGTGCCAGCAGCAGTAATCTGGGGAACACTGAAGCTTTCTTT. The variable domain in full, completed from reference TRBV25-1 and TRBJ1-1, reads EADIYQTPRYLVIGTGKKITLECSQTMGHDKMYWYQQDPGMELHLIHYSYGVNSTEKGDLSSESTVSRIRTEHFPLTLESARPSHTSQYLCASSSNLGNTEAFFGQGTRLTVV.

This clonotype was detected ten times or more. The V gene is TRBV11-2, the J gene TRBJ1-4; a possible D gene is TRBD1 (5 bases). The CDR3 spans 16 residues. Germline lookup yields CDR1 SGHAT and CDR2 FQNNGV. V gave up 1 base and J gave up 5 bases, with 14 bases separating them. In DNA form, the CDR3 reads TGTGCCAGCAGCTTAGTGGTGGGACCGACGAATGAAAAACTGTTTTTT. Its translation: CASSLVVGPTNEKLFF.

This clonotype was seen more than once but under ten times. The CDR3 sequence: CASSFSGGAEETQYF. The CDR3 DNA sequence: TGTGCCAGCAGCTTTAGCGGGGGAGCAGAAGAGACCCAGTACTTC. This chain uses TRBV5-6 with TRBJ2-5, with TRBD2 identical over 9 bases. The CDR3 length is 15 residues. J gave up 3 bases and V 2 bases, and 5 bases lay outside the gene matches. Germline CDR1 and CDR2: SGHDT and YYEEEE.

The V call is TRBV25-1, the J call TRBJ1-3; D remains unclear. This CDR3 contains 13 residues. Germline V gene lookup returns CDR1 MGHDK and CDR2 SYGVNS. The V gene lost 8 bases and the J gene lost 1 base, with 9 bases spanning the gap. CDR3 residues: CASVGGSGNTIYF. The CDR3 nucleotides are TGTGCCAGCGTTGGAGGGTCTGGAAACACCATATATTTT.

The chain employs TRBV7-9 and TRBJ2-5, with no clear D. The CDR3 extends over 13 amino acids. Germline V gene sequence: CDR1 SEHNR, CDR2 FQNEAQ (reference sequence). Trimming left V 1 base short and J 7 bases short, with 10 bases between. CDR3 loop: CASSLVGSGTQYF. CDR3 DNA sequence: TGTGCCAGCAGCTTAGTAGGGTCAGGGACCCAGTACTTC.

The chain employs TRBV12-3 or TRBV12-4 and TRBJ2-7; TRBD1 matches at 11 bases. V dropped 2 bases and J dropped 4; count of bases not matched to a gene: 4. This CDR3 has 15 amino acids. This CDR3 reads CASSLLDRGLYEQYF. In DNA, the CDR3 is TGTGCCAGCAGTTTACTGGACAGGGGGCTTTACGAGCAGTACTTC.

V is TRBV6-5 and J is TRBJ2-2; 11 positions agree with TRBD1. The CDR3 has 15 residues. Germline V CDR1 and CDR2: MNHEY, SVGAGI. V gave up 7 bases and J gave up 3 bases; unmatched junction bases: 4. CDR3 amino acids: CASTGQGAYTGELFF. The CDR3 bases are TGTGCCAGCACCGGACAGGGGGCCTACACCGGGGAGCTGTTTTTT.

This clonotype was seen at least ten times. The chain carries TRBV9 and TRBJ1-1; D perhaps matches TRBD1 (6 bases). Trimming shortened V by 4 bases and J by 0 bases, and 13 bases separated the two germline ends. CDR3 size: 15 residues. Germline CDR1 and CDR2: SGDLS and YYNGEE. CDR3 bases: TGTGCCAGCAGCCTAGGGGGGAATATGAACACTGAAGCTTTCTTT. This encodes CASSLGGNMNTEAFF.

Of note for this clonotype: This may come from a read error, since a much larger clone is one base off. The chain carries TRBV9 and TRBJ1-1; TRBD1 matches at 10 bases. CDR1 is SGDLS, CDR2 YYNGEE, per germline. The CDR3 runs 15 residues. J lost 4 bases, V lost 1 base, and 4 bases had no gene match. The CDR3 region is CASSVKGTGATEAFF. The CDR3 DNA sequence: TGTGCCAGCAGCGTAAAGGGGACAGGGGCCACTGAAGCTTTCTTT.

The J gene is TRBJ1-5, the V gene TRBV6-4, with D perhaps matching TRBD1 (6 bases). Germline loops: CDR1 MRHNA, CDR2 SNTAGT. This CDR3 region has 17 residues. V was shortened by 4 bases and J by 2 bases, with 18 bases between the two germline ends. The CDR3 is CASSVRGGWGGNQPQHF. The CDR3 DNA reads TGTGCCAGCAGTGTTCGAGGGGGGTGGGGAGGCAATCAGCCCCAGCATTTT.

This clonotype showed up many times. DNA for the CDR3: TGTGCCATCAGTGAGTGGGACAGGGCCGCCGAGCAGTACTTC. This gives the protein CAISEWDRAAEQYF. The V call is TRBV10-3, the J call TRBJ2-7; 9 bases map to TRBD1. V lost 1 base, J lost 6 bases, and 4 bases stayed unmatched. This CDR3 has 14 residues. Germline V gene lookup returns CDR1 ENHRY and CDR2 SYGVKD.

The DNA for the CDR3 is TGTGCCAGCAGCATCCACTCCAGGGGGGGCACTGAAGCTTTCTTT. The encoded protein is CASSIHSRGGTEAFF. The chain combines TRBV7-3 with TRBJ1-1, with 7 nucleotides matching TRBD1. The V and J ends lost 5 bases and 4 bases, in that order; junction bases with no gene match: 10. The CDR3 is 15 amino acids. The germline CDR1 and CDR2 sequences are SGHTA and FQGTGA.

The chain uses TRBV29-1 and TRBJ2-1; D is unresolved. Trimming left V 3 bases short and J 0 bases short, with 3 bases between. The germline V gene has CDR1 SQVTM and CDR2 ANQGSEA. The CDR3 covers 12 residues. The CDR3 nucleotides read TGCAGCGTTGAGCTCTCCTACAATGAGCAGTTCTTC. Translation: CSVELSYNEQFF.

This chain joins TRBV5-1 and TRBJ2-5, with a tentative D call TRBD1 (6 bases). Germline V CDR1 and CDR2: SGHRS, YFSETQ. V was trimmed by 1 base and J by 5 bases, leaving 12 bases between them. This CDR3 comprises 14 residues. The CDR3 reads CASSLLQRGETQYF. CDR3 DNA: TGCGCCAGCAGCTTGTTACAGAGGGGGGAGACCCAGTACTTC.

Written as DNA, the CDR3 is TGTGCCACCAGCCCCCAGGGGAATCAGCCCCAGCATTTT. Encoded protein: CATSPQGNQPQHF. The rearrangement joins TRBV24-1 to TRBJ1-5, with D perhaps TRBD1 (6 bases). Trimming took 7 bases from V and 4 from J, leaving 10 bases between them. CDR1 and CDR2 from the germline V gene are KGHDR and SFDVKD. CDR3 length: 13 amino acids.

This clonotype turned up a few times. The J gene is TRBJ2-7, the V gene TRBV5-1, with TRBD2 as a possible D gene (5 bases). V lost 0 bases and J lost 5, with 12 bases in between. Per germline, CDR1 SGHRS and CDR2 YFSETQ. CDR3 size: 14 residues. Written as DNA, the CDR3 is TGCGCCAGCAGCTTGGAAGGTAGGCGGGACGAGCAGTACTTC. Its protein is CASSLEGRRDEQYF. The whole variable domain, remainder taken from reference TRBV5-1 and TRBJ2-7, is KAGVTQTPRYLIKTRGQQVTLSCSPISGHRSVSWYQQTPGQGLQFLFEYFSETQRNKGNFPGRFSGRQFSNSRSEMNVSTLELGDSALYLCASSLEGRRDEQYFGPGTRLTVT.

This chain connects TRBV4-1 to TRBJ1-1; D is unresolved. Germline loops: CDR1 MGHRA, CDR2 YSYEKL. The length of the CDR3 is 13 residues. Trimming removed 1 base from V and 11 bases from J, with 14 bases in between. CDR3 sequence: CASSQGHFLEAFF. The CDR3 DNA reads as TGCGCCAGCAGCCAAGGGCACTTCCTTGAGGCTTTCTTT.

This clonotype has more than one count but fewer than ten. The CDR3 coding sequence is TGTGCCAGCAGCTACCGGGTCCTAAGTGGGACTGAAGCTTTCTTT. It codes for CASSYRVLSGTEAFF. V gene TRBV9 combines with J gene TRBJ1-1; D not certain. Per the germline V gene, CDR1 is SGDLS and CDR2 is YYNGEE. This CDR3 has 15 amino acids. V lost 4 bases and J 5 bases, leaving 18 bases between the germline ends.

The V gene is TRBV20-1, the J gene TRBJ1-2; D remains ambiguous. Germline V gene data show CDR1 as DFQATT and CDR2 as SNEGSKA (reference sequence). Trimming took off 4 bases at V and 4 bases at J, with 16 bases between the two ends. CDR3 length: 14 amino acids. CDR3 coding DNA: TGCAGTGCTAATTCCGACGTTTGGGGCTATGGCTACACCTTC. The encoded protein is CSANSDVWGYGYTF.

This clonotype was seen a single time. V usage is TRBV2 and J usage is TRBJ1-4, with TRBD1 matching 9 bases. The CDR3 is made up of 15 amino acids. CDR1 and CDR2 from the germline V gene are SNHLY and FYNNEI. With V trimmed by 7 bases and J by 8 bases, 11 bases remained unmatched. The CDR3 protein is CASNLEGTGSEKLFF. The CDR3 DNA reads as TGTGCCAGCAACCTGGAAGGGACAGGGTCCGAAAAACTGTTTTTT.